This paragraph covers one T cell receptor beta chain sequence. The target antigen is unknown. The CDR3 consists of 12 residues. Trimming cost V 5 bases and J 10 bases, with 12 bases left between them. Germline V CDR1 and CDR2: MNHNY, SVGAGI (reference sequence). The PCR was carried out with 60 Vbeta primers and 13 Jbeta primers. TCRdb's copy holds only in-frame clones and misses some; the assay was immunoSEQ multiplex PCR. The sample has 150,000 to 200,000 clones; roughly 70% are singletons. This sample was taken from a study of cytomegalovirus exposure and HLA in healthy donors. Study conclusions and caveats: A link between a missense DCLRE1C variant and TCR beta V- and J-gene trimming emerged from a later analysis.

This receptor was taken from a girl aged 5 to 17 in good health and CMV-seronegative. The specimen sequenced was PBMCs. V gene TRBV6-6 combines with J gene TRBJ1-5, with a weak D call TRBD1 (5 bases). The chain's CDR3 is CASSARGTPQHF. In DNA, the CDR3 is TGTGCCAGCAGTGCCCGCGGGACTCCCCAGCATTTT.